The 2 T cell receptor beta chains given below trace back to one sample, sequenced in a study of blood T cell repertoires in COVID-19. This table comes from immunoSEQ multiplex PCR, and its TCRdb copy is limited to in-frame clones, with some not included. The table has under 95,000 clones, around 78% seen once. What was sequenced was peripheral blood. These receptors all stem from a human donor in a cohort sampled during active COVID-19.

This chain uses TRBV28 with TRBJ1-2, with 11 bases identical to TRBD1. The CDR3 extends over 15 amino acids. The germline V gene has CDR1 MDHEN and CDR2 SYDVKM. After removal of 6 bases from V and 4 bases from J, the junction contained 7 bases not matched to a gene. The CDR3 protein is CASRGQGVIVYGYTF. The CDR3 nucleotides are TGTGCCAGCAGGGGACAGGGGGTTATAGTCTATGGCTACACCTTC.

V is TRBV30 and J is TRBJ2-7; D is undetermined. Trimming shortened V by 4 bases and J by 5 bases, and 6 bases separated the two germline ends. CDR1 and CDR2 (germline): GTSNPN, SVGIG (reference sequence). The length of the CDR3 is 10 residues. This CDR3 is CAWKINEQYF. The DNA for the CDR3 is TGTGCCTGGAAAATCAACGAGCAGTACTTC.